What follows are 29 T cell receptor beta chains derived from one specimen sequenced in a study of OX40 agonist ivuxolimab in advanced cancers. The assay was immunoSEQ multiplex PCR, and TCRdb's table has in-frame clones only and misses some. The sample gives roughly 83,000 clones, about 90% of which show up once; 8.4% is in the top ten. This specimen was CD4+ or CD8+ T cells sorted from blood, taken in a trial of the OX40 agonist ivuxolimab. Receptors originate from an adult with an advanced solid tumor such as melanoma, head and neck, liver or kidney cancer.

The rearrangement joins TRBV4-3 to TRBJ2-1; D possibly corresponds to TRBD1 (6 bases). Germline V CDR1 and CDR2: LGHNA, YSLEER. V lost 0 bases and J lost 14, with 20 bases in between. The CDR3 runs 15 residues. The CDR3 here is CASSQDLGTGTPKFF. The CDR3 DNA sequence: TGCGCCAGCAGCCAAGACCTTGGTACAGGGACGCCTAAGTTCTTC.

The V and J genes are TRBV6-5 and TRBJ2-7, with a possible D match to TRBD1 (6 bases). Per the germline V gene, CDR1 is MNHEY and CDR2 is SVGAGI. The CDR3 consists of 15 residues. V lost 2 bases, J lost 0 bases, and 11 bases lay in between. Written as DNA, the CDR3 is TGTGCCAGCAGTTACCAGGGGCCTGCCTCCTACGAGCAGTACTTC. Encoded protein: CASSYQGPASYEQYF.

Note on this clone: Other DNA sequences in the sample encode the same CDR3. The V and J genes are TRBV6-5 and TRBJ2-1; tentatively, D is TRBD2 (6 bases). Between the trimmed V and J ends, which lost 0 bases and 3 bases, there was a span of 6 bases. The CDR3 runs to 14 residues. Germline V lookup: CDR1 MNHEY, CDR2 SVGAGI. This CDR3 reads CASSYSGGYNEQFF. In nucleotides, the CDR3 is TGTGCCAGCAGTTACTCGGGAGGCTACAATGAGCAGTTCTTC.

The rearrangement joins TRBV6-6 to TRBJ2-4, with D possibly called TRBD1 or TRBD2 (5 bases each). The CDR3 extends over 15 amino acids. CDR1 MNHNY and CDR2 SVGAGI come from the germline V gene (reference sequence). V lost 5 bases and J lost 0, with 11 bases in between. This chain's CDR3 is CASSTGTGAKNIQYF. CDR3 bases: TGTGCCAGCAGTACGGGGACGGGAGCCAAAAACATTCAGTACTTC.

The V gene is TRBV19, the J gene TRBJ1-1; D unresolved. Germline V gene sequence: CDR1 LNHDA, CDR2 SQIVND (reference sequence). This CDR3 contains 15 residues. V was clipped by 3 bases and J by 0 bases, with 11 bases between them. CDR3 in DNA: TGTGCCAGTAGTATTCTCTCCGGAATGAACACTGAAGCTTTCTTT. It codes for CASSILSGMNTEAFF.

V is TRBV28 and J is TRBJ2-2, with TRBD2 matching 8 bases. CDR3 length: 15 residues. CDR1 is MDHEN and CDR2 is SYDVKM in the germline V gene. V was clipped by 4 bases and J by 7 bases; unmatched bases: 8. The CDR3 DNA reads TGTGCCAGCAGTTCTTTTAGCGGGATGGGCGGGGAGCTGTTTTTT. It is translated as CASSSFSGMGGELFF.

V usage is TRBV27 and J usage is TRBJ2-7; D gene unclear. CDR1 and CDR2 (germline): MNHEY, SMNVEV (reference sequence). V lost 5 bases, J lost 2 bases, and 4 bases lay in between. CDR3 length: 11 residues. For the CDR3, the DNA is TGTGCCAGCAGTGCAGCCTACGAGCAGTACTTC. Translation gives CASSAAYEQYF.

The chain recombines TRBV30 with TRBJ2-1, with a weak D call TRBD2 (5 bases). There are 13 residues in the CDR3. From germline, CDR1 is GTSNPN and CDR2 SVGIG (reference sequence). V gave up 5 bases and J gave up 0 bases, with 8 bases separating them. The CDR3 coding sequence is TGTGCCTGGGGCCGGGACTCCTACAATGAGCAGTTCTTC. Protein product: CAWGRDSYNEQFF.

The CDR3 region is CASSLHGGAWNEQFF. CDR3 coding DNA: TGTGCCAGCAGTTTACACGGGGGGGCTTGGAATGAGCAGTTCTTC. The chain employs TRBV28 and TRBJ2-1; the match to TRBD2 covers 8 bases. The V gene's germline CDR1 is MDHEN and CDR2 SYDVKM. The CDR3 runs 15 residues. V shed 2 bases, J shed 7 bases, and the junction held 7 bases outside the gene matches.

V usage is TRBV6-6 and J usage is TRBJ2-7, with a possible D match to TRBD1 (6 bases). With 2 bases removed from V and 4 bases from J, the gap between germline ends came to 6 bases. The CDR3 consists of 12 residues. The germline V gene has CDR1 MNHNY and CDR2 SVGAGI (reference sequence). CDR3 DNA: TGTGCCAGCAGTTACCAGGGGTACGAGCAGTACGTC. It is translated as CASSYQGYEQYV.

The V gene is TRBV4-3, the J gene TRBJ1-2, with D possibly matching TRBD1 (5 bases). CDR3 length equals 16 residues. V lost 0 bases to trimming and J lost 3 bases, with 14 bases between them. Germline lookup yields CDR1 LGHNA and CDR2 YSLEER. The CDR3 coding sequence is TGCGCCAGCAGCCAAGATCCGGCAGGGCCTGACTATGGCTACACCTTC. Amino acid sequence: CASSQDPAGPDYGYTF.

The chain links TRBV28 to TRBJ2-5; D is uncertain. CDR1 is MDHEN, CDR2 SYDVKM, per germline. The CDR3 sequence is 14 residues long. Trimming cost V 1 base and J 1 base, with 7 bases left between them. This chain's CDR3 is CASSLYSAQETQYF. For the CDR3, the DNA is TGTGCCAGCAGTTTATACAGCGCCCAAGAGACCCAGTACTTC.

The chain recombines TRBV19 with TRBJ1-2, with 7 bases matching TRBD1. The CDR3 has 15 residues. Germline CDR1 and CDR2: LNHDA and SQIVND (reference sequence). Trimming cost V 6 bases and J 0 bases; bases outside gene matches: 7. This CDR3 is CASSGTEEANYGYTF. The CDR3 nucleotides read TGTGCCAGTAGCGGGACAGAAGAAGCTAACTATGGCTACACCTTC. Complete variable domain (other parts from reference TRBV19 and TRBJ1-2): DGGITQSPKYLFRKEGQNVTLSCEQNLNHDAMYWYRQDPGQGLRLIYYSQIVNDFQKGDIAEGYSVSREKKESFPLTVTSAQKNPTAFYLCASSGTEEANYGYTFGSGTRLTVV.

This chain uses TRBV12-2 with TRBJ2-1; the table's D call, TRBD1, has no DNA check behind it. TRBV12-2 is a recognized pseudogene. This CDR3 is 19 amino acids long. The CDR3 here is CASRSRDREFGRDQNEQFF. The DNA of the CDR3 is TGTGCAAGTCGCTCTCGGGACAGGGAATTCGGAAGGGACCAAAATGAGCAGTTCTTC.

V is TRBV10-3 and J is TRBJ1-2, with D tentatively TRBD1 (6 bases). Trimming left V 6 bases short and J 2 bases short, with 13 bases between. The CDR3 is 14 amino acids. CDR1 is ENHRY, CDR2 SYGVKD, per germline. DNA of the CDR3: TGTGCCATCAGCGGACTGGGGACAAACTATGGCTACACCTTC. Translating it yields CAISGLGTNYGYTF.

V usage is TRBV7-9 and J usage is TRBJ1-2; the D is unclear. The germline gives CDR1 SEHNR, CDR2 FQNEAQ (reference sequence). The ends were cut back, 1 base at V and 8 bases at J, with 5 bases in the middle. The CDR3 is 11 amino acids. CDR3 sequence (DNA): TGTGCCAGCAGCTTAGTGGGGGGCTACACCTTC. It specifies CASSLVGGYTF.

The chain couples TRBV4-1 to TRBJ1-2; possible D gene TRBD1, 5 bases. In germline, CDR1 is MGHRA, CDR2 YSYEKL. This CDR3 comprises 12 residues. Trimming cost V 2 bases and J 8 bases, with 9 bases left between them. The CDR3 DNA reads as TGCGCCAGCAGCCAATCAGGGTCCGGCTACACCTTC. The encoded protein is CASSQSGSGYTF.

V is TRBV6-5 and J is TRBJ1-2; 9 bases fit TRBD1. The CDR3 runs to 15 residues. Trimming took 5 bases from V and 2 from J; bases not matched to a gene: 6. Germline loops: CDR1 MNHEY, CDR2 SVGAGI. The CDR3 here is CASSKDRGDNYGYTF. CDR3 DNA sequence: TGTGCCAGCAGTAAGGACAGGGGCGACAACTATGGCTACACCTTC.

The CDR3 nucleotides are TGTGCCAGCAGTATCTCCTACAATGAGCAGTTCTTC. Its translation: CASSISYNEQFF. This chain joins TRBV13 and TRBJ2-1; D not certain. Deletions cut 6 bases from V and 0 bases from J, with 3 bases between. Germline lookup yields CDR1 PRHDT and CDR2 FYEKMQ (reference sequence). The CDR3 has 12 residues.

V and J are TRBV28 and TRBJ1-1; possible D gene TRBD1, 5 bases. The CDR3 is 14 amino acids. CDR1 MDHEN and CDR2 SYDVKM come from the germline V gene. Trimming removed 7 bases from V and 7 bases from J, with 19 bases in between. CDR3 sequence reads: CASTQIPSQVEAFF. CDR3 nucleotide sequence: TGTGCCAGCACCCAAATCCCGTCACAGGTTGAAGCTTTCTTT.

The rearrangement joins TRBV19 to TRBJ2-7; D may be TRBD1 (6 bases). Trimming took 5 bases from V and 3 from J, leaving 17 bases between them. The CDR3 has 15 amino acids. In germline, CDR1 is LNHDA, CDR2 SQIVND (reference sequence). CDR3 nucleotide sequence: TGTGCCAGTAGTGGCATGAGGACAGAAGACTACGAGCAGTACTTC. Translation: CASSGMRTEDYEQYF.

The chain has TRBV28 and TRBJ1-1; no clear D. This CDR3 has 13 residues. CDR1 and CDR2 (germline): MDHEN, SYDVKM. Deletions cut 3 bases from V and 6 bases from J, with 11 bases between. CDR3 nucleotides: TGTGCCAGCAGTTTGTTTGAGGGCCCTGAAGCTTTCTTT. Amino acids: CASSLFEGPEAFF. Complete variable domain (other parts from reference TRBV28 and TRBJ1-1): DVKVTQSSRYLVKRTGEKVFLECVQDMDHENMFWYRQDPGLGLRLIYFSYDVKMKEKGDIPEGYSVSREKKERFSLILESASTNQTSMYLCASSLFEGPEAFFGQGTRLTVV.

Here the CDR3 DNA reads TGTGCCAGCACCATTCCGGGACAGCTCAATCAGCCCCAGCATTTT. Translated, it gives CASTIPGQLNQPQHF. The chain recombines TRBV28 with TRBJ1-5, with 7 bases identical to TRBD1. This CDR3 region has 15 residues. Trimming removed 7 bases from V and 3 bases from J; junction bases left unmatched: 9. Germline lookup yields CDR1 MDHEN and CDR2 SYDVKM.

The V call is TRBV27, the J call TRBJ2-1, with TRBD2 identical over 7 bases. The germline gives CDR1 MNHEY, CDR2 SMNVEV (reference sequence). V shed 5 bases and J 7 bases; nucleotides not matched to a gene: 8. The CDR3 consists of 14 residues. This chain's CDR3 is CASSRAGRANEQFF. The DNA for the CDR3 is TGTGCCAGCAGTAGGGCAGGGAGGGCGAATGAGCAGTTCTTC.

This rearrangement joins TRBV30 to TRBJ2-7, with TRBD2 matching 12 bases. Trimming removed 7 bases from V and 6 bases from J; junction bases left unmatched: 10. Germline-derived CDR1 and CDR2 are GTSNPN and SVGIG (reference sequence). The CDR3 extends over 14 amino acids. Here the CDR3 reads CASSSGRGPLEQYV. The DNA for the CDR3 is TGTGCCTCCTCTAGCGGGAGGGGTCCTCTCGAGCAGTACGTC.

V gene TRBV30 combines with J gene TRBJ1-5, with D possibly being TRBD1 (5 bases). CDR1 and CDR2 (germline): GTSNPN, SVGIG (reference sequence). This CDR3 has 13 residues. The germline V and J ends were trimmed by 0 bases and 9 bases, with 12 bases remaining between them. The CDR3 spells CAWSVSGSGPQHF. CDR3 DNA sequence: TGTGCCTGGAGTGTTTCAGGGAGCGGGCCCCAGCATTTT.

This chain joins TRBV30 and TRBJ2-7, with 11 bases identical to TRBD2. J lost 4 bases, V lost 5 bases, and 1 base had no gene match. Germline CDR1 reads GTSNPN; CDR2 reads SVGIG (reference sequence). The CDR3 spans 12 residues. CDR3 sequence reads: CAWGTSGYEQYF. The CDR3 nucleotides are TGTGCCTGGGGGACTAGCGGTTACGAGCAGTACTTC.

The rearrangement uses TRBV27 and TRBJ2-3; possibly TRBD1 or TRBD2 for D (5 bases each). This CDR3 is built from 16 residues. Germline V gives CDR1 MNHEY, CDR2 SMNVEV (reference sequence). V was cut by 3 bases and J by 2 bases, with 15 bases left in between. CDR3 DNA: TGTGCCAGCAGTTTTTTTCCAAGGGGAGACACAGATACGCAGTATTTT. It codes for CASSFFPRGDTDTQYF.

A few counts support this clone. The chain has TRBV11-2 and TRBJ2-5; the match to TRBD2 covers 13 bases. Losses at the gene ends were 4 bases for V and 5 bases for J; bases not matched to a gene: 4. The CDR3 sequence is 15 residues long. The germline CDR1 and CDR2 sequences are SGHAT and FQNNGV. The CDR3 is CASSSLAGGPETQYF. The CDR3 DNA sequence: TGTGCCAGCAGCTCACTAGCGGGGGGGCCTGAGACCCAGTACTTC.